This T cell receptor beta chain derives from a study of blood T cell repertoires in COVID-19. In the study overall: Both acute and convalescent COVID-19 samples were obtained from the United States, Italy and Spain.

The CDR3 is 14 amino acids. V was clipped by 7 bases and J by 4 bases; unmatched bases: 6. CDR1 LNHDA and CDR2 SQIVND come from the germline V gene (reference sequence). Original analysis: For nucleated cells, counts were estimated from reference gene primer amplification. Using immunoSEQ multiplex PCR, the repertoire was profiled, and TCRdb retains in-frame clones only, with some absent. That table furnishes V, J and clone size, whereas the DNA furnished D and trimming. Among about 83,000 clones listed, around 84% were seen once. Sequencing used peripheral blood. The rearrangement links TRBV19 to TRBJ2-3, with TRBD2 matching over 9 bases. This clonotype was obtained from a man older than 75 with active or convalescent COVID-19. The CDR3 DNA is TGTGCCAGTATGAGGCGGGAGGGATCAGATACGCAGTATTTT. Protein product: CASMRREGSDTQYF. The complete variable domain, with remaining parts taken from reference TRBV19 and TRBJ2-3, reads DGGITQSPKYLFRKEGQNVTLSCEQNLNHDAMYWYRQDPGQGLRLIYYSQIVNDFQKGDIAEGYSVSREKKESFPLTVTSAQKNPTAFYLCASMRREGSDTQYFGPGTRLTVL.